This passage covers 23 T cell receptor beta chains from one sample sequenced in a study of cytomegalovirus exposure and HLA in healthy donors. Amplification used 60 Vbeta primers and 13 Jbeta primers. Profiling relied on immunoSEQ multiplex PCR, and the TCRdb table lists in-frame clones only, not all of them. Of more than 100,000 clones listed, approximately 82% are singletons. The sequenced material came from PBMCs. The receptors originated from a man between 35 and 55 years old in good health and CMV-seronegative.

A single count supports this clone. J is TRBJ1-6 and V is TRBV4-3, with D hard to call. CDR3 length: 15 residues. Germline V gene data show CDR1 as LGHNA and CDR2 as YSLEER. V was cut by 0 bases and J by 9 bases, with 12 bases left in between. The CDR3 loop is CASSQDMDSGSPLHF. CDR3 bases: TGCGCCAGCAGCCAAGACATGGATTCGGGTTCACCCCTCCACTTT.

With regard to this clone: A read error may produce the germline difference seen at one junction end. This chain uses TRBV7-7 with TRBJ2-1, with D possibly matching TRBD1 (6 bases). The germline CDR1 and CDR2 sequences are SSHAT and FNYEAQ (reference sequence). CDR3 length: 14 amino acids. The CDR3 protein is CASSPGQGGNEQFF. Here the CDR3 DNA reads TGTGCTAGCAGCCCAGGACAAGGGGGCAATGAGCAGTTCTTC.

CDR3 region: CASSPEPGRNTEAFF. The CDR3 DNA follows: TGTGCCAGCAGCCCGGAACCGGGGAGGAACACTGAAGCTTTCTTT. V and J are TRBV7-2 and TRBJ1-1, with D unclear. CDR3 length equals 15 residues. V lost 5 bases and J 1 base, leaving 14 bases between the germline ends. CDR1 SGHTA and CDR2 FQGNSA come from the germline V gene.

This clone was detected a few times. This chain links TRBV7-9 with TRBJ2-7, with 9 bases aligning to TRBD1. The CDR3 contains 17 residues. V was clipped by 5 bases and J by 4 bases; unmatched bases: 15. Germline CDR1 is SEHNR and CDR2 is FQNEAQ (reference sequence). CDR3 residues: CASSPIGGQGILYEQYF. Written as DNA, the CDR3 is TGTGCCAGCAGCCCCATAGGGGGACAGGGAATTTTATACGAGCAGTACTTC.

This clone was observed once. The chain has TRBV7-2 and TRBJ2-2; D is perhaps TRBD2 (5 bases). CDR3 size: 14 residues. Germline loops: CDR1 SGHTA, CDR2 FQGNSA. Trimming took 1 base from V and 7 from J, leaving 10 bases between them. CDR3: CASSLDVGDGELFF. The CDR3 DNA reads as TGTGCCAGCAGCTTAGACGTGGGAGACGGGGAGCTGTTTTTT.

V gene TRBV11-2 combines with J gene TRBJ2-7; 7 positions agree with TRBD1. The CDR3 covers 15 residues. The trim removed 4 bases at V and 3 bases at J, leaving 9 bases unmatched. Germline CDR1 SGHAT, CDR2 FQNNGV. In DNA form, the CDR3 reads TGTGCCAGCAGCTCCGAACCGGGACAGATCTACGAGCAGTACTTC. It codes for CASSSEPGQIYEQYF.

This clone was seen just once. CDR3 in DNA: TGCAGCGTTGGACAACAGGGGGTCTATGGCTACACCTTC. This encodes CSVGQQGVYGYTF. The V gene is TRBV29-1, the J gene TRBJ1-2, with 8 bases fitting TRBD1. With 4 bases clipped from V and 4 bases from J, the junction kept 5 bases outside the gene matches. Germline values: CDR1 SQVTM, CDR2 ANQGSEA. This CDR3 is 13 amino acids long.

CDR3 sequence: CASSLGGTGDGYTF. Written as DNA, the CDR3 is TGCGCCAGCAGCTTGGGGGGGACAGGGGATGGCTACACCTTC. This chain joins TRBV5-1 and TRBJ1-2; 10 bases fit TRBD1. Germline V gene sequence: CDR1 SGHRS, CDR2 YFSETQ. The CDR3 runs to 14 residues. Germline trimming cut 0 bases from V and 6 bases from J; bases unmatched to any gene: 2.

In its sample, this clone was seen once. This rearrangement joins TRBV12-5 to TRBJ2-7; possible D gene TRBD2, 6 bases. Germline V CDR1 and CDR2: LGHNT, FRNRAP. V was trimmed by 1 base and J by 6 bases, leaving 16 bases between them. There are 15 residues in the CDR3. The CDR3 nucleotides are TGTGCTAGTGGTTTGGGATTAGCGGAGGTGGGCGAGCAGTACTTC. It is translated as CASGLGLAEVGEQYF.

The V call is TRBV5-5, the J call TRBJ2-3, with 10 bases identical to TRBD1. CDR3 length equals 16 residues. Germline V gene lookup returns CDR1 SGHKS and CDR2 YYEKEE (reference sequence). The J segment lost 4 bases and the V segment lost 4 bases, leaving 9 bases of the junction unmatched. DNA of the CDR3: TGTGCCAGCAGCCTTCAGACAGGGGGCGTGTCAGATACGCAGTATTTT. It encodes CASSLQTGGVSDTQYF.

This chain joins TRBV4-1 and TRBJ2-1; D call uncertain. There are 14 residues in the CDR3. Germline CDR1 MGHRA, CDR2 YSYEKL. V lost 1 base to trimming and J lost 10 bases, with 14 bases between them. CDR3 amino acids: CASSQVSHPGEQFF. CDR3 DNA: TGCGCCAGCAGCCAAGTGTCCCATCCCGGGGAGCAGTTCTTC.

The chain combines TRBV7-8 with TRBJ1-5, with 7 positions matching TRBD1. CDR1 and CDR2 from the germline V gene are SGHVS and FQNEAQ. The junction had 11 bases not matched to a gene; V was cut back by 5 bases and J by 7 bases. The CDR3 is made up of 15 amino acids. The CDR3 loop reads CASSELTGVGQPQHF. CDR3 DNA sequence: TGTGCCAGCAGCGAACTAACAGGGGTAGGCCAGCCCCAGCATTTT.

A few counts support this clone. This chain uses TRBV12-5 with TRBJ2-4, with D tentatively TRBD2 (5 bases). The CDR3 spans 13 residues. The germline CDR1 and CDR2 sequences are LGHNT and FRNRAP. The V end was cut by 6 bases, the J end by 6 bases, with 12 bases between. DNA for the CDR3: TGTGCTAGTGGAGCGTCGAGCGGAAACATTCAGTACTTC. Its translation is CASGASSGNIQYF.

In its sample, this clone was seen once. The chain carries TRBV9 and TRBJ2-7; a possible D gene is TRBD1 (6 bases). The CDR3 has 15 residues. The germline V gene encodes CDR1 SGDLS and CDR2 YYNGEE. Deletions cut 2 bases from V and 6 bases from J, with 18 bases between. CDR3 nucleotide sequence: TGTGCCAGCAGCGTCTCGGCAGGGGAATGGGGCGAGCAGTACTTC. It is translated as CASSVSAGEWGEQYF.

CDR3 DNA: TGCGCCAGCAGCTCCGGAGATACTGGAAACACCATATATTTT. Amino acids: CASSSGDTGNTIYF. This chain links TRBV5-1 with TRBJ1-3; no clear D gene. The CDR3 has 14 residues. Trimming took off 3 bases at V and 2 bases at J, with 9 bases between the two ends. Germline values: CDR1 SGHRS, CDR2 YFSETQ.

The gene calls are TRBV29-1 and TRBJ1-2; TRBD1 might be the D (5 bases). Trimming shortened V by 2 bases and J by 6 bases, and 13 bases separated the two germline ends. CDR1 is SQVTM, CDR2 ANQGSEA, per germline. The CDR3 is made up of 13 amino acids. The CDR3 sequence: CSVERLGGDGYTF. The CDR3 region has the DNA TGCAGCGTTGAAAGGCTCGGGGGAGATGGCTACACCTTC.

V and J are TRBV7-2 and TRBJ2-7, with D tentatively TRBD2 (5 bases). Germline V gene lookup returns CDR1 SGHTA and CDR2 FQGNSA. V lost 4 bases and J lost 5, with 15 bases in between. The CDR3 totals 14 residues. The CDR3 loop reads CASSYTASSDEQYF. The CDR3 DNA reads as TGTGCCAGCAGCTACACTGCTAGCTCTGACGAGCAGTACTTC.

Written as DNA, the CDR3 is TGTGCCAGCAGCCTGCTAGCGGGAGAAGGGGCGGCCCAGTACTTC. Translated: CASSLLAGEGAAQYF. The rearrangement links TRBV27 to TRBJ2-5; 10 bases map to TRBD2. This CDR3 contains 15 residues. V lost 6 bases and J lost 9; bases outside the gene matches: 13. From germline, CDR1 is MNHEY and CDR2 SMNVEV (reference sequence).

The chain is built from TRBV29-1 and TRBJ2-7, with D perhaps matching TRBD2 (5 bases). Trimming left V 6 bases short and J 4 bases short, with 16 bases between. The CDR3 has 13 amino acids. The germline V gene has CDR1 SQVTM and CDR2 ANQGSEA. The CDR3 sequence: CSVARAGSYEQYF. The CDR3, as DNA: TGCAGCGTCGCGCGGGCCGGATCGTACGAGCAGTACTTC.

The V call is TRBV28, the J call TRBJ1-5; D is unclear. Trimming pared 5 bases from V and 7 bases from J, leaving 21 bases between. The germline CDR1 and CDR2 sequences are MDHEN and SYDVKM. The CDR3 sequence is 16 residues long. The CDR3 here is CASSPATADKEQPQHF. In nucleotides, the CDR3 is TGTGCCAGCAGTCCTGCGACGGCCGATAAGGAGCAGCCCCAGCATTTT. Combining the CDR3 with reference TRBV28 and TRBJ1-5 gives the whole variable domain DVKVTQSSRYLVKRTGEKVFLECVQDMDHENMFWYRQDPGLGLRLIYFSYDVKMKEKGDIPEGYSVSREKKERFSLILESASTNQTSMYLCASSPATADKEQPQHFGDGTRLSIL.

The J gene is TRBJ2-3, the V gene TRBV7-6, with 7 bases matching TRBD1. The V and J ends lost 1 base and 1 base, in that order; junction bases with no gene match: 5. Germline V lookup: CDR1 SGHVS, CDR2 FNYEAQ. This CDR3 comprises 16 residues. CDR3 sequence reads: CASSLVRGSGTDTQYF. The DNA for the CDR3 is TGTGCCAGCAGCTTAGTCAGGGGGTCGGGCACAGATACGCAGTATTTT.

The V and J genes are TRBV5-5 and TRBJ2-7; D unresolved. The V and J ends lost 4 bases and 3 bases respectively, with 5 bases between them. CDR1 is SGHKS and CDR2 is YYEKEE in the germline V gene (reference sequence). This CDR3 has 11 residues. In DNA form, the CDR3 reads TGTGCCAGCAGCCAAAACTACGAGCAGTACTTC. This translates into CASSQNYEQYF.

The chain has TRBV5-1 and TRBJ2-1, with 7 bases identical to TRBD1. CDR1 and CDR2 from the germline V gene are SGHRS and YFSETQ. This CDR3 has 14 amino acids. V shed 0 bases and J 8 bases; nucleotides not matched to a gene: 5. The CDR3 coding sequence is TGCGCCAGCAGCTTGGCCACAACAGGGGATGAGCAGTTCTTC. Translation gives CASSLATTGDEQFF. Drawing the rest from reference TRBV5-1 and TRBJ2-1, the complete variable domain is KAGVTQTPRYLIKTRGQQVTLSCSPISGHRSVSWYQQTPGQGLQFLFEYFSETQRNKGNFPGRFSGRQFSNSRSEMNVSTLELGDSALYLCASSLATTGDEQFFGPGTRLTVL.